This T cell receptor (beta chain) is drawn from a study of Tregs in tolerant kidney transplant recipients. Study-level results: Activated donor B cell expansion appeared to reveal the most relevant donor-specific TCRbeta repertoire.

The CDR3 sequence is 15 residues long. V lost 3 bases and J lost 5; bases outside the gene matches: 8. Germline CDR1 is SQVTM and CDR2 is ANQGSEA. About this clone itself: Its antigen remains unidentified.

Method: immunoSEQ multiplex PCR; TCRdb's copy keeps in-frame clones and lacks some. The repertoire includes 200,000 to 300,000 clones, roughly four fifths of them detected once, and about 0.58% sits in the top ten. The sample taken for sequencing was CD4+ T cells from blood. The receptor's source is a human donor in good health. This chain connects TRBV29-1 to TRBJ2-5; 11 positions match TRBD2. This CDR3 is CSVDGSGGAGETQYF. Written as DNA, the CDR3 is TGCAGCGTTGACGGTAGCGGGGGGGCCGGGGAGACCCAGTACTTC. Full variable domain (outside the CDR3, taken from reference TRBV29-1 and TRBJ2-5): SAVISQKPSRDICQRGTSLTIQCQVDSQVTMMFWYRQQPGQSLTLIATANQGSEATYESGFVIDKFPISRPNLTFSTLTVSNMSPEDSSIYLCSVDGSGGAGETQYFGPGTRLLVL.